A selection of T cell receptor beta chains follows, all from one sample in a study of T cells and Merkel cell carcinoma outcomes. Profiling relied on immunoSEQ multiplex PCR, and the TCRdb table lists in-frame clones only, not all of them. The sample includes about 15,000 clones, roughly 92% seen only once; the top ten take 1.5% to 2.5%. The sample comprised tumor tissue from Merkel cell carcinoma. The receptors stem from a human donor with Merkel cell carcinoma. Each CDR3 is given without its conserved first and last residue.

cdr3_length j_call v_call cdr3_aa
12 TRBJ1-4 TRBV29-1 SVDERGQGEKLF
12 TRBJ2-3 TRBV29-1 SVTGTGTTDTQY
10 TRBJ2-1 TRBV5-8 ASSQDYNEQF
13 TRBJ2-1 TRBV5-4 ASRGAGAAYNEQF
12 TRBJ2-4 TRBV10-3 AISESSRGDIQY
13 TRBJ2-1 TRBV7-2 ASSLVAGVTNEQF
15 TRBJ2-5 TRBV4-3 ASSQDPPWENQETQY
12 TRBJ2-7 TRBV10-3 AIRADRNSYEQY
14 TRBJ2-2 TRBV5-1 ASRTQTGTNTGELF
12 TRBJ2-7 TRBV7-8 ASRLAGSTYEQY
12 TRBJ2-7 TRBV18 ASSPDTSIYEQY
13 TRBJ1-1 TRBV23-1 ASSIYRAMGAEAF
13 TRBJ2-5 TRBV6-5 ASSYSMIGRETQY
12 TRBJ2-1 TRBV6-6 ASSRSGSKNEQF
11 TRBJ2-1 TRBV19 ASNVARGDEQF
12 TRBJ2-5 TRBV7-2 ASSFWGLSETQY
13 TRBJ2-1 TRBV30 AWSGASQSYNEQF
10 TRBJ2-1 TRBV14 ASSLFSNEQF
10 TRBJ2-7 TRBV5-1 ASRRGVYEQY
11 TRBJ1-2 TRBV27 ASSFQGNYGYT
12 TRBJ1-1 TRBV7-3 ASSSRRANTEAF
9 TRBJ2-7 TRBV14 ASSRTYEQY
11 TRBJ2-4 TRBV5-8 ASSQDSKNIQY
12 TRBJ1-2 TRBV7-8 ASSFQSRYYGYT
12 TRBJ1-3 TRBV30 AWSVDMTGNTIY
12 TRBJ1-1 TRBV5-8 ASSLAGGGTEAF
14 TRBJ2-7 TRBV4-2 ASSHSGGRFSYEQY
14 TRBJ2-2 TRBV7-3 ASSLRPASNTGELF
13 TRBJ1-4 TRBV11-1 ASSFTGSTDEKLF
11 TRBJ2-5 TRBV7-3 ASSYLPQETQY
12 TRBJ1-2 TRBV30 AYRDSPGGYGYT
12 TRBJ2-7 TRBV5-1 ASSLVSGVYEQY
9 TRBJ2-3 TRBV20-1 SARVADTQY
11 TRBJ2-3 TRBV5-1 ASSLGVPDTQY
15 TRBJ2-3 TRBV29-1 SVNLGQGSLTTDTQY
12 TRBJ2-5 TRBV9 ASSEGPMEETQY
14 TRBJ1-4 TRBV6-1 ASREHRLTTNEKLF
14 TRBJ2-1 TRBV4-3 ASSQEAPSSYNEQF
12 TRBJ1-1 TRBV10-3 AISDPTRDTEAF
13 TRBJ1-3 TRBV9 ASSLNEAAGNTIY
11 TRBJ1-5 TRBV7-2 ASSSQGDQPQH
10 TRBJ2-3 TRBV6-5 ASSSRSDTQY
12 TRBJ2-5 TRBV5-4 ASSSQGAGETQY
13 TRBJ1-5 TRBV11-2 ASSLSRAGDQPQH
10 TRBJ1-2 TRBV5-1 ASSSDSYGYT
13 TRBJ2-7 TRBV15 ATSRVPGGFYEQY
11 TRBJ2-3 TRBV4-3 ASSQERGDTQY
14 TRBJ1-4 TRBV5-4 ASSRTGGGLGEKLF
11 TRBJ2-1 TRBV7-9 ASSAGTSGKQF
13 TRBJ2-3 TRBV28 ASSSGRISTDTQY
11 TRBJ2-1 TRBV6-5 ASSYTENNEQF
9 TRBJ2-4 TRBV20-1 SATLDHFQY
16 TRBJ2-6 TRBV4-1 ASSQSGGLAPGANVLT